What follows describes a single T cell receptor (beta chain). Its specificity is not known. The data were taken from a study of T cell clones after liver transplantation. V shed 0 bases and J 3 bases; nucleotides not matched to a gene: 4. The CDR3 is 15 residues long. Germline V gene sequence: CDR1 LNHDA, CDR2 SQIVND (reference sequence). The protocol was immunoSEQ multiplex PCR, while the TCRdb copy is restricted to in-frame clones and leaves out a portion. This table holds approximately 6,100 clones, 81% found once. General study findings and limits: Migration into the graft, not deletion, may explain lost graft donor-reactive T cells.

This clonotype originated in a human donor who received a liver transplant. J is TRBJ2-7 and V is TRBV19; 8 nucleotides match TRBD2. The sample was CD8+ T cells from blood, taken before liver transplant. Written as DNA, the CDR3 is TGTGCCAGTAGTATAGAGCGGGAGGCGCTCTACGAGCAGTACTTC. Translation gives CASSIEREALYEQYF.